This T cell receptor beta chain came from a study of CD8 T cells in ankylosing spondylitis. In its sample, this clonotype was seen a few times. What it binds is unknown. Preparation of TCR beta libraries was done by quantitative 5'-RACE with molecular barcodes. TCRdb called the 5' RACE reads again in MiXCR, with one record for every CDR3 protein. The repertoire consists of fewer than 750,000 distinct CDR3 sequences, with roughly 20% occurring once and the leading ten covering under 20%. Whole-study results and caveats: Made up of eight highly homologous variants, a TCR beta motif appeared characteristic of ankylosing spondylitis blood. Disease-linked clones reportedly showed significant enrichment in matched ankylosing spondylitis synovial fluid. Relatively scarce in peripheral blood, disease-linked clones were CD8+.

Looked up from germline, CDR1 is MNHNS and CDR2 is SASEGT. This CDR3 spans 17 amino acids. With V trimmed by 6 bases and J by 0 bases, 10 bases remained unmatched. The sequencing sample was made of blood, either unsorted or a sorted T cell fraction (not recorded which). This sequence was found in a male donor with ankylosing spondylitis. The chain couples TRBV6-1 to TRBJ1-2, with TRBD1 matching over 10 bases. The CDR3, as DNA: TGTGCCAGCAGCCTCCGGGACAGGGGACGAGCTAACTATGGCTACACCTTC. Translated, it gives CASSLRDRGRANYGYTF.